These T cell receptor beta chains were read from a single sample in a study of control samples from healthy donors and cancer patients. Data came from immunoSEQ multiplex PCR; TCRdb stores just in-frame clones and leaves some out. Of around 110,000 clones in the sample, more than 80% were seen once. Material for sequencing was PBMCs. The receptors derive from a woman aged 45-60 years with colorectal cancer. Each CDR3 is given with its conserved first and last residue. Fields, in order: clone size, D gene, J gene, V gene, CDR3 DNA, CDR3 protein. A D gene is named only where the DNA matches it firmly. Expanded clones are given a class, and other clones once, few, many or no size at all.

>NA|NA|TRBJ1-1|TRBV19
TGTGCCAGTAGTATTACCGGACAGTCTGAAGCTTTCTTT
CASSITGQSEAFF
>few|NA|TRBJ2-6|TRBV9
TGTGCCAGCAGCCCCCAAGTCTCTGGGGCCAACGTCCTGACTTTC
CASSPQVSGANVLTF
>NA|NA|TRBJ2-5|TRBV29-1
TGCAGCGCCGGACGGCCTTGGGAGACCCAGTACTTC
CSAGRPWETQYF
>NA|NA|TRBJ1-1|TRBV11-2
TGTGCCAGCAGCTTAGGGCAGGGAGACACTGAAGCTTTCTTT
CASSLGQGDTEAFF
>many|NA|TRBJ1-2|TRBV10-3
TGTGCCATCAAGGCCTCGGACAGTTTCTATGGCTACACCTTC
CAIKASDSFYGYTF
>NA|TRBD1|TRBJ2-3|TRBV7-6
TGTGCCAGCAGCTCGCGACAGGGGGCCAAAGATACGCAGTATTTT
CASSSRQGAKDTQYF
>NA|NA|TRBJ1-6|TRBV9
TGTGCCAGCGACGGCCGCGAGGGCCTCCACTTT
CASDGREGLHF
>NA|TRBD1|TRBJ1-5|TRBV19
TGTGCCAGTACCTTAGGACAGGGGGCATATCAGCCCCAGCATTTT
CASTLGQGAYQPQHF
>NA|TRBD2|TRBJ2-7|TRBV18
TGTGCCAGCTCACTGACTAGCGGGTACGAGCAGTACTTC
CASSLTSGYEQYF
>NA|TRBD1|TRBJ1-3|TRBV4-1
TGCGCCAGCAGCCAAACCATACTCCCCACGTTGGACAGGGGGGTTGGAAACACCATATATTTT
CASSQTILPTLDRGVGNTIYF
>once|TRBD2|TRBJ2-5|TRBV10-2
TGCGCCAGCAAATTGGGGGAGGGAGAGACCCAGTACTTC
CASKLGEGETQYF
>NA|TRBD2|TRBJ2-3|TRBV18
TGTGCCAGCTCACCACCCCTGGGACTAGCGGCTAGCACAGATACGCAGTATTTT
CASSPPLGLAASTDTQYF
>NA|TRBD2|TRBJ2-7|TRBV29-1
TGCAGCGTTGAAGGTGGGGGACCGGGACTAGCGGATTACGAGCAGTACTTC
CSVEGGGPGLADYEQYF
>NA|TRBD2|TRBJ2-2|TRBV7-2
TGTGCCAGCAGCTCCCAGAGCGGGGGGGTCAACACCGGGGAGCTGTTTTTT
CASSSQSGGVNTGELFF
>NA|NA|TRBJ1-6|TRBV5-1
TGCGCCAGCAAGGACGGGAGCTCCTATAATTCACCCCTCCACTTT
CASKDGSSYNSPLHF
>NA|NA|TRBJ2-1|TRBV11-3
TGTGCCAGCAGCTTAGATCGAGGGGTGGGGGAGCAGTTCTTC
CASSLDRGVGEQFF
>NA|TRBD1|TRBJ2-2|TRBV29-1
TGCAGCGTCCTGACAGGGGTTATCGCCGGGGAGCTGTTTTTT
CSVLTGVIAGELFF
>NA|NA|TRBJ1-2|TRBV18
TGTGCCAGCTCACCAGATTTTCGGTCCTATGGCTACACCTTC
CASSPDFRSYGYTF
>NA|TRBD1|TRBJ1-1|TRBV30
TGTGCCTGGGACGGACAGGGTGGAACTGAAGCTTTCTTT
CAWDGQGGTEAFF
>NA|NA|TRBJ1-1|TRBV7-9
TGTGCCAGCAGCTTACTGGGAAGCACTGAAGCTTTCTTT
CASSLLGSTEAFF
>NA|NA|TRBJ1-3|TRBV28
TGTGCCAGCAGTTTATCCTCCTCGATTACTGGAAACACCATATATTTT
CASSLSSSITGNTIYF
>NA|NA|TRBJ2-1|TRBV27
TGTGCCAGCAGTTTAGGAGTTTACAATGAGCAGTTCTTC
CASSLGVYNEQFF
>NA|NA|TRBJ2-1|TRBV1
TGCACCAGCAGCCAACTTTCCACGGGGGGCTTTGGCAATGAGCAGTTCTTC
CTSSQLSTGGFGNEQFF
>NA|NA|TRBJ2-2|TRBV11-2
TGTGGCCTAAGGGGGTACACCGGGGAGCTGTTTTTT
CGLRGYTGELFF
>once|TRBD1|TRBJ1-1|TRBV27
TGTGCCAGCAGTGTGACAGGGATTTCCACTGAAGCTTTCTTT
CASSVTGISTEAFF
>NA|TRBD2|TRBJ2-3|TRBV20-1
TGCAGTGCTAGTGTTTGGCGGGGGGTGGAGGTCACAGATACGCAGTATTTT
CSASVWRGVEVTDTQYF
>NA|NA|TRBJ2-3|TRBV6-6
TGTGCCAGCAGTTACCGTCGAGATACGCAGTATTTT
CASSYRRDTQYF
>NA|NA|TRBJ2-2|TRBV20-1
TGCAGTGCTAGTCATTCCGGGGAGCTGTTTTTT
CSASHSGELFF
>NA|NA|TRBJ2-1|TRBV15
TGTGCCACCACAACGAGGTCGCCGGGAGCTCTAAATGAGCAGTTCTTC
CATTTRSPGALNEQFF
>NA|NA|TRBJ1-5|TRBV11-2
TGTGCCAGCAGTTCAGTTCCCGCTCAGCCCCAGCATTTT
CASSSVPAQPQHF
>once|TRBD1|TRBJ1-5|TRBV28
TGTGCCAGCAGCTCGACAGGGGATCAGCCCCAGCATTTT
CASSSTGDQPQHF
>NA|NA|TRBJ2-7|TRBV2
TGTGCCAGCAGATCAGAACAGGGCGAGCAGTACTTC
CASRSEQGEQYF
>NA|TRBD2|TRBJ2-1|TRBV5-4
TGTGCCAGCAGCTTGGTCGTATTAACTAGCGGCTACAATGAGCAGTTCTTC
CASSLVVLTSGYNEQFF
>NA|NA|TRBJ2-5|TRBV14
TGTGCCAGCAGCCAAGCCAGGGGAAGAGAGACCCAGTACTTC
CASSQARGRETQYF
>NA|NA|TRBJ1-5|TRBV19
TGTGCCAGTAGTATGCAATGGGGCAATCAGCCCCAGCATTTT
CASSMQWGNQPQHF
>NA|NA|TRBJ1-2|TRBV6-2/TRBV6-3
TGTGCCAGCAGCACGAACTATGGCTACACCTTC
CASSTNYGYTF
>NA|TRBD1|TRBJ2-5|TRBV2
TGTGTCAGCAGTGAACAGGGACAGCAAGGGGAGACCCAGTACTTC
CVSSEQGQQGETQYF
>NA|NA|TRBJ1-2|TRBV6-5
TGTGCCAGCAGTTATGGGACGACGGACTACACCTTC
CASSYGTTDYTF
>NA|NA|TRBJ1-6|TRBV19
TGTGCCAGTGGCCACATGACACGATCGAATTCACCCCTCCACTTT
CASGHMTRSNSPLHF
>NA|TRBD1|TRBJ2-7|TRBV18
TGTGCCAGCTCACTCGACAGGGGCGAGCAGTACTTC
CASSLDRGEQYF
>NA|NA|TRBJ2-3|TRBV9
TGTGCCAGCAGCGTAGCGCCAACTAGCACAGATACGCAGTATTTT
CASSVAPTSTDTQYF
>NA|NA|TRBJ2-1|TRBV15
TGTGCCACCAGCAGAAGGAGCCGGATTTCCAATGAGCAGTTCTTC
CATSRRSRISNEQFF
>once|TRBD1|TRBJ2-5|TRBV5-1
TGCGCCAGCAGCTTGGACAGGGGGACACAAGAGACCCAGTACTTC
CASSLDRGTQETQYF
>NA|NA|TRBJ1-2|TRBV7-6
TGTGCCAGCAGCTTAAACGAGGGGTCGTTCGTTGGCTACACCTTC
CASSLNEGSFVGYTF
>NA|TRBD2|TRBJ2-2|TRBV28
TGTGCCAGCAGCCCGGGACTAGCCCCACCGGGGGAGCTGTTTTTT
CASSPGLAPPGELFF
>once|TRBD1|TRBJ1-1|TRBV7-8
TGTGCCAGCAGCTTAGTAGGCCAGGGGGCAAACACTGAAGCTTTCTTT
CASSLVGQGANTEAFF
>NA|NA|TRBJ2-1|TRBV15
TGTGCCACCAGCAATCAGGGGTCCAGGTCCTACAATGAGCAGTTCTTC
CATSNQGSRSYNEQFF